Listed below are T cell receptor beta chains from one sample, sequenced in a study of T cell responses to AZD1222 COVID-19 vaccine. Some clones are missing from TCRdb's copy, which holds only in-frame ones; the method was immunoSEQ multiplex PCR. This sample has around 140,000 clones, with approximately 85% found just once. The sequencing used peripheral blood, collected 28 days after the second dose of the MenACWY control vaccine. These receptor sequences come from an adult who received the MenACWY meningococcal vaccine as a control. CDR3s include the opening cysteine and the closing phenylalanine or tryptophan. Each record gives: V gene, clone size, J gene, D gene, CDR3 protein, CDR3 DNA. D genes are given only for firm matches. A row's size may be missing; if present it is once, few, many or a size class.

v_call: TRBV4-2; clone_size: .; j_call: TRBJ2-6; d_call: TRBD1; cdr3_aa: CASSQEAQGAAGANVLTF; cdr3_nt: TGTGCCAGCAGCCAAGAGGCGCAGGGGGCGGCTGGGGCCAACGTCCTGACTTTC
v_call: TRBV6-2/TRBV6-3; clone_size: .; j_call: TRBJ2-3; d_call: .; cdr3_aa: CASTPGTDTQYF; cdr3_nt: TGTGCCAGCACCCCCGGCACAGATACGCAGTATTTT
v_call: TRBV28; clone_size: .; j_call: TRBJ1-5; d_call: .; cdr3_aa: CASSYPDRGGQPQHF; cdr3_nt: TGTGCCAGCAGTTATCCAGACAGAGGAGGCCAGCCCCAGCATTTT
v_call: TRBV6-4; clone_size: .; j_call: TRBJ2-2; d_call: TRBD1; cdr3_aa: CASGQGPNTGELFF; cdr3_nt: TGTGCCAGCGGACAGGGGCCTAACACCGGGGAGCTGTTTTTT
v_call: TRBV12-3/TRBV12-4; clone_size: .; j_call: TRBJ2-7; d_call: .; cdr3_aa: CASRPGRGEQYF; cdr3_nt: TGTGCCAGCAGGCCAGGACGGGGCGAGCAGTACTTC
v_call: TRBV5-6; clone_size: few; j_call: TRBJ1-6; d_call: TRBD1; cdr3_aa: CASSRGQPNSPLHF; cdr3_nt: TGTGCCAGCAGTCGGGGACAGCCAAATTCACCCCTCCACTTT
v_call: TRBV11-3; clone_size: .; j_call: TRBJ1-5; d_call: TRBD1; cdr3_aa: CASSSTGGGAQPQHF; cdr3_nt: TGTGCCAGCAGCTCGACAGGGGGAGGCGCTCAGCCCCAGCATTTT
v_call: TRBV18; clone_size: .; j_call: TRBJ2-7; d_call: .; cdr3_aa: CASSLGYEQYF; cdr3_nt: TGTGCCAGCTCGCTCGGCTACGAGCAGTACTTC
v_call: TRBV6-2/TRBV6-3; clone_size: .; j_call: TRBJ1-5; d_call: .; cdr3_aa: CASSLLGGNQPQHF; cdr3_nt: TGTGCCAGCAGTTTATTGGGAGGCAATCAGCCCCAGCATTTT
v_call: TRBV29-1; clone_size: .; j_call: TRBJ2-5; d_call: .; cdr3_aa: CSVEDWERRNQETQYF; cdr3_nt: TGCAGCGTTGAAGATTGGGAGCGGCGAAACCAAGAGACCCAGTACTTC
v_call: TRBV6-5; clone_size: .; j_call: TRBJ2-2; d_call: .; cdr3_aa: CASSLGGNTGELFF; cdr3_nt: TGTGCCAGCAGCCTCGGGGGGAACACCGGGGAGCTGTTTTTT
v_call: TRBV7-7; clone_size: .; j_call: TRBJ2-1; d_call: TRBD2; cdr3_aa: CASSQLLAGVYNEQFF; cdr3_nt: TGTGCTAGCAGCCAACTACTAGCGGGAGTCTACAATGAGCAGTTCTTC
v_call: TRBV5-4; clone_size: once; j_call: TRBJ1-2; d_call: TRBD1; cdr3_aa: CASSWQGDYGYTF; cdr3_nt: TGTGCCAGCAGCTGGCAGGGGGACTATGGCTACACCTTC